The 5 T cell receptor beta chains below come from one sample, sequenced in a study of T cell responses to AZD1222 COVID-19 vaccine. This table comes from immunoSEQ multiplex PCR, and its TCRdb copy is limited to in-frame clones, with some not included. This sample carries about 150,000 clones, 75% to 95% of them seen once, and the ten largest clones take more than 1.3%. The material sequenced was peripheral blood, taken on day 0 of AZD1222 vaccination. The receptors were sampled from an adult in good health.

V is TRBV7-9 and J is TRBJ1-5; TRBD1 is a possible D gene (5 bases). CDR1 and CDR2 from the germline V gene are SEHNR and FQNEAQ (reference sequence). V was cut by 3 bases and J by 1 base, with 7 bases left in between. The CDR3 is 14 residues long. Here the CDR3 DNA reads TGTGCCAGCAGCTTGACAGAAAGCAATCAGCCCCAGCATTTT. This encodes CASSLTESNQPQHF.

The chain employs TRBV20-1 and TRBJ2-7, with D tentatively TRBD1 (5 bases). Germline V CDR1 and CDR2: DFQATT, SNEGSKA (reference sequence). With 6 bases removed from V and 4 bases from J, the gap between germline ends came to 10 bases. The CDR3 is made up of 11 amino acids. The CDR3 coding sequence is TGCAGTGCAAGTAGGGGATACGAGCAGTACTTC. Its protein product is CSASRGYEQYF.

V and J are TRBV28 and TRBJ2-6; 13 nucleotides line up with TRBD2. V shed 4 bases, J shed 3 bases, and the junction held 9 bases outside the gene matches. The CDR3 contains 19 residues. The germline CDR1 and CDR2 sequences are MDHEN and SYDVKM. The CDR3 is CASSSMSGLAGRGANVLTF. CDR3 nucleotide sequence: TGTGCCAGCAGTTCGATGTCGGGACTAGCGGGACGTGGGGCCAACGTCCTGACTTTC.

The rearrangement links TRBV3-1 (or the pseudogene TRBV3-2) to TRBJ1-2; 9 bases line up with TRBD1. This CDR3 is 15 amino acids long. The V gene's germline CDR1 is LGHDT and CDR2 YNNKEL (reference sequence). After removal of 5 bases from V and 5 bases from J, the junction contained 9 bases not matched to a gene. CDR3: CASSSPDRGGYGYTF. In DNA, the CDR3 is TGTGCCAGCAGCTCCCCGGACAGGGGAGGATATGGCTACACCTTC.

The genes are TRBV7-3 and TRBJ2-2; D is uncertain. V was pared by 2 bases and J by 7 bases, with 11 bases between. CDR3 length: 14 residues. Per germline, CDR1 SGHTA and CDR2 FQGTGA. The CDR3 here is CASSLGPSGGELFF. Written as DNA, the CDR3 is TGTGCCAGCAGCTTAGGTCCATCGGGCGGGGAGCTGTTTTTT.